This T cell receptor beta chain was identified in a study of blood T cell repertoires in COVID-19 (dated by TCRdb to about 2020). Notes on the research overall: Collaborator samples came from the United States, Italy and Spain and covered acute and convalescent phases of COVID-19. The sample metadata nearly always contained a de-identified subject ID, COVID-19 status, age in years and sex. The material from the prospective study consisted of cDNA or gDNA derived from T cells, B-cell-depleted T cells, or PBMCs. Subjects who had been exposed to COVID-19, were actively infected with it, or had recovered from it provided the deeply sampled blood TCRbeta repertoires that made up the dataset. The samples were drawn from two sources: the first 160 participants of the ongoing ImmuneRACE study, and over 1,000 subjects contributed by 6 global collaborators. A freely available public database, intended as a resource for researchers studying the immune response to SARS-CoV-2, is where the repertoires were released. Where available, HLA class I and class II types were obtained from metadata supplied by the sample provider rather than from assay-based typing. The investigation overall reported the following: How much clinical and demographic metadata was included differed by source and by participant, and the metadata was provided uncurated.

TCRbeta CDR3 regions were amplified from genomic DNA by means of the immunoSEQ Assay, a bias-controlled multiplex PCR. Turning to the authors' computational methods: The number of nucleated cells in each sample was estimated from the amplification of reference gene primers within the assay. To quantify the absolute abundance of each unique TCRbeta CDR3 rearrangement, sequence reads were collapsed and filtered. For each sample, productive Simpson clonality was calculated as the square root of Simpson's diversity index over productive rearrangements. TCRdb carries this immuneACCESS record with in-frame sequences only. Its versions omit some clonotypes, under half of them owing to an unresolved V gene in the studies checked, with the rest unexplained. V, J and clone size are taken as reported in that table, and D and trimming were inferred from the DNA itself. This sample is represented by 270,000 or so clones; 86% of them were singletons. The ten largest account for approximately 12% of the sample.

One collaborating source in Seattle enrolled patients while the patients were actively infected and followed the patients over time throughout the course of disease. Whole blood was collected in K2EDTA tubes by collaborating institutions according to the institutions' own protocols. Collaborator samples were shipped for TCRbeta analysis as frozen whole blood, isolated PBMCs, or DNA extracted from either sample type. Remarks on this clone: Its antigen remains undetermined. The junction departs from germline at one end; a sequencing error may be responsible.

The CDR3 contains 16 residues, cysteine and phenylalanine counted. The only DNA kept is the CDR3, 48 bases in frame from the first base. According to the germline V gene, CDR1 reads KGHSH and CDR2 reads LQKENI. This receptor was taken from a woman between 25 and 40 years old with COVID-19, enrolled during active disease. The chain uses TRBV18 and TRBJ2-3; the best D guess is TRBD1, with 5 bases matching. The sequenced sample was peripheral blood. The nucleotide sequence reads TGTGCCAGCTCGCCACGGCAGGGTCTTAGCACAGATACGCAGTATTTT. Its translation is CASSPRQGLSTDTQYF.